The 12 T cell receptor beta chains below all came from one sample that was sequenced in a study of control samples from healthy donors and cancer patients (TCRdb year 2020). Libraries were built with the immunoSEQ multiplex PCR assay. TCRdb limited this immuneACCESS table to in-frame rearrangements with V and J called. A share of clones is missing; checked studies link under half to unresolved V genes, and the rest is unexplained. For this sample there are approximately 97,000 clones; roughly 92% appear just once. The top ten clones comprise 2.5% to 3.5% of the sample. Sequenced input: blood. These receptors were taken from a human donor in good health. The donor label of this sample is uncertain.

The chain uses TRBV18 and TRBJ1-4, with 7 bases fitting TRBD1. This CDR3 is built from 14 residues. V lost 2 bases and J lost 6; bases outside the gene matches: 3. CDR1 and CDR2 (germline): KGHSH, LQKENI. The CDR3, as DNA: TGTGCCAGCTCACCAGACAGGGTAGATGAAAAACTGTTTTTT. This codes for CASSPDRVDEKLFF.

The chain uses TRBV9 and TRBJ2-3; TRBD2 matches 10 bases. Germline trimming cut 7 bases from V and 2 bases from J; bases unmatched to any gene: 16. The length of the CDR3 is 18 residues. Germline CDR1 SGDLS, CDR2 YYNGEE. CDR3 nucleotide sequence: TGTGCCAGCGCCGACCCGCGTGAGCGGGGGGGACCCACAGATACGCAGTATTTT. This translates into CASADPRERGGPTDTQYF.

This clone has a handful of counts. The chain has TRBV5-1 and TRBJ2-7, with D perhaps matching TRBD2 (5 bases). Germline CDR1 reads SGHRS; CDR2 reads YFSETQ. V was trimmed by 4 bases and J by 3 bases, leaving 11 bases between them. The CDR3 is 13 amino acids. The CDR3, as DNA: TGCGCCAGCAGCCCGGACGGACTCTACGAGCAGTACTTC. Protein sequence: CASSPDGLYEQYF.

This clone appeared once. The rearrangement joins TRBV9 to TRBJ2-3, with 9 bases matching TRBD2. Germline V CDR1 and CDR2: SGDLS, YYNGEE. The CDR3 contains 17 residues. The V segment lost 2 bases and the J segment 0 bases; nucleotides outside the gene matches: 7. The CDR3 nucleotides are TGTGCCAGCAGCGTGCAAGGGACTAGCTTCAGCACAGATACGCAGTATTTT. Its protein product is CASSVQGTSFSTDTQYF.

This sequence joins TRBV3-1 (or the pseudogene TRBV3-2) and TRBJ1-2; 9 bases match TRBD1. Trimming cost V 2 bases and J 4 bases; bases outside gene matches: 2. Germline CDR1 reads LGHDT; CDR2 reads YNNKEL (reference sequence). CDR3 length: 14 residues. CDR3 nucleotides: TGTGCCAGCAGCCAACGGACAGGGGCCTATGGCTACACCTTC. Translated, it gives CASSQRTGAYGYTF.

V and J are TRBV6-5 and TRBJ2-7; D may match TRBD1 or TRBD2 (5 bases each). The germline V and J ends were trimmed by 3 bases and 7 bases, with 13 bases remaining between them. The CDR3 is 13 residues long. CDR1 is MNHEY, CDR2 SVGAGI, per germline. The CDR3 coding sequence is TGTGCCAGCAGTTATGGTCCAGGGAGAGAGCAGTACTTC. This sequence encodes CASSYGPGREQYF.

The rearrangement uses TRBV6-5 and TRBJ1-2, with a weak D call TRBD1 (5 bases). Germline lookup yields CDR1 MNHEY and CDR2 SVGAGI. The CDR3 contains 14 residues. Trimming cost V 5 bases and J 8 bases, with 18 bases left between them. CDR3 sequence: CASSTGGHLGGYTF. Written as DNA, the CDR3 is TGTGCCAGCAGTACAGGCGGCCACCTTGGAGGCTACACCTTC.

This clone was counted between two and nine times. The chain carries TRBV7-2 and TRBJ2-1; no clear D. The CDR3 runs 12 residues. Trimming stripped 1 base from V and 9 bases from J, with 7 bases between. Germline assignment: CDR1 SGHTA and CDR2 FQGNSA. The DNA for the CDR3 is TGTGCCAGCAGCTTAGGGCTAGTTGAGCAGTTCTTC. It encodes CASSLGLVEQFF. The full variable domain, in which reference TRBV7-2 and TRBJ2-1 provide the parts outside the CDR3, is GAGVSQSPSNKVTEKGKDVELRCDPISGHTALYWYRQSLGQGLEFLIYFQGNSAPDKSGLPSDRFSAERTGGSVSTLTIQRTQQEDSAVYLCASSLGLVEQFFGPGTRLTVL.

A few counts support this clone. V is TRBV7-6 and J is TRBJ1-5, with D uncertain. Looked up from germline, CDR1 is SGHVS and CDR2 is FNYEAQ. The ends were cut back, 5 bases at V and 7 bases at J, with 9 bases in the middle. This CDR3 comprises 12 residues. CDR3 protein: CASSRLGQPQHF. CDR3 coding DNA: TGTGCCAGCAGCCGCCTGGGACAGCCCCAGCATTTT.

This chain joins TRBV30 and TRBJ1-1; D is unclear. The germline V gene has CDR1 GTSNPN and CDR2 SVGIG (reference sequence). The CDR3 spans 17 residues. V was cut by 2 bases and J by 1 base, with 20 bases left in between. The CDR3, as DNA: TGTGCCTGGAGTCGGGGAAAATTCAGTGTCCCGAACACTGAAGCTTTCTTT. Its translation is CAWSRGKFSVPNTEAFF.

The chain couples TRBV14 to TRBJ1-4; D might be TRBD1 (5 bases). The V end lost 1 base, the J end lost 8 bases, and 17 bases lay between the germline ends. This CDR3 contains 16 residues. Germline assignment: CDR1 SGHDN and CDR2 FVKESK. The CDR3 protein is CASSQVSRRQFEKLFF. In DNA, the CDR3 is TGTGCCAGCAGCCAAGTTTCCCGTAGACAGTTCGAAAAACTGTTTTTT. The full variable domain, with the rest looked up from reference TRBV14 and TRBJ1-4, is EAGVTQFPSHSVIEKGQTVTLRCDPISGHDNLYWYRRVMGKEIKFLLHFVKESKQDESGMPNNRFLAERTGGTYSTLKVQPAELEDSGVYFCASSQVSRRQFEKLFFGSGTQLSVL.

V is TRBV24-1 and J is TRBJ2-2, with TRBD1 identical over 9 bases. This CDR3 region has 16 residues. Germline CDR1 KGHDR, CDR2 SFDVKD. Unmatched junction bases numbered 6, after V lost 1 base and J lost 7 bases. DNA of the CDR3: TGTGCCACCAGTGATTTTGGGACAGGGCTACACGGGGAGCTGTTTTTT. Protein: CATSDFGTGLHGELFF.